A selection of T cell receptor beta chains follows, all from one sample in a study of T-cell reconstitution after alpha-beta-depleted transplantation in children. Via MiXCR, TCRdb re-called the PCR reads, giving one row per CDR3 protein. The top ten clones hold about 5% of a sample with about half a million distinct CDR3 sequences, about 12% of them seen once. Source: PBMCs from the stem cell graft donor, taken from the stem cell graft. The receptors were sampled from a human donor who donated a stem cell graft to a child with combined immunodeficiency. Both conserved end residues are part of each CDR3. Fields, in order: J gene, clone size, V gene, CDR3 protein. Size is omitted from some rows. Given values are once, few, many or a class for expanded clones.

J: TRBJ2-2; size: .; V: TRBV4-3; CDR3: CASSLDRSNTGELFF
J: TRBJ2-7; size: many; V: TRBV12-3/TRBV12-4; CDR3: CASSLRRPGIEQYF
J: TRBJ1-1; size: .; V: TRBV27; CDR3: CASSLILSGPEAFF
J: TRBJ2-7; size: few; V: TRBV7-2; CDR3: CASSFGTVAYEQYF
J: TRBJ1-2; size: many; V: TRBV6-5; CDR3: CASTWMGGETNYGYTF
J: TRBJ1-6; size: many; V: TRBV6-1; CDR3: CASGGRSYNSPLHF
J: TRBJ2-7; size: few; V: TRBV21-1; CDR3: CASSSWGFSYEQYF
J: TRBJ2-6; size: .; V: TRBV6-2/TRBV6-3; CDR3: CASSYRGAPGANVLTF
J: TRBJ2-1; size: many; V: TRBV2; CDR3: CASSDRLHNEQFF
J: TRBJ2-3; size: .; V: TRBV20-1; CDR3: CSAAEPSTDTQYF
J: TRBJ2-1; size: few; V: TRBV3-1; CDR3: CASSTLAGGLGIFYNEQFF
J: TRBJ2-5; size: .; V: TRBV7-8; CDR3: CASSLRHWQETQYF
J: TRBJ2-3; size: .; V: TRBV6-1; CDR3: CASSDPPTDTQYF
J: TRBJ2-1; size: many; V: TRBV9; CDR3: CASSVSPTSGGANEQFF
J: TRBJ2-1; size: .; V: TRBV12-3/TRBV12-4; CDR3: CASTIRDSHNEQFF
J: TRBJ2-5; size: .; V: TRBV7-8; CDR3: CASSLASLAAIPWMETQYF
J: TRBJ1-2; size: many; V: TRBV28; CDR3: CASNRGGGRINYGYTF